The rows below give T cell receptor beta chains drawn from one sample of a study of T cell responses to AZD1222 COVID-19 vaccine. Sequencing was performed with immunoSEQ multiplex PCR; in TCRdb, only in-frame clones are kept and a portion is missing. The sample gives tens of thousands of clones, roughly nine tenths of which show up once; roughly 27% is in the top ten. Sample: peripheral blood, taken 28 days after the second AZD1222 dose. The receptors derive from an adult who received the AZD1222 COVID-19 vaccine. Both conserved end residues are part of each CDR3. Each record gives: D gene, clone size, V gene, J gene, CDR3 DNA, CDR3 protein. D genes are given only for firm matches. The listing skips clone size in some rows; elsewhere it reads once, few, many or a size class.

.,few,TRBV7-8,TRBJ2-7,TGTGCCAGCAGCCGGGAAGCGTACGAGCAGTACTTC,CASSREAYEQYF
.,.,TRBV5-1,TRBJ2-7,TGCGCCAGCAGCTTGGAGGGGGGTTACGAGCAGTACTTC,CASSLEGGYEQYF
.,.,TRBV18,TRBJ1-2,TGTGCCAGCTCATCTCAGGGGCGGAACTATGGCTACACCTTC,CASSSQGRNYGYTF
TRBD1,.,TRBV7-3,TRBJ1-1,TGTGCCAGCAGCTCAGGAAACAGGGGAGGGAACACTGAAGCTTTCTTT,CASSSGNRGGNTEAFF
.,.,TRBV6-5,TRBJ2-7,TGTGCCAGCAGTTACCCCCGCGACAGCCTGACTTACGAGCAGTACTTC,CASSYPRDSLTYEQYF
TRBD2,.,TRBV24-1,TRBJ2-1,TGTGCCACCAGTGATCCGCCCGGGACTAGCGGACTCTCCTACAATGAGCAGTTCTTC,CATSDPPGTSGLSYNEQFF
.,.,TRBV11-3,TRBJ2-5,TGTGCCAGCAGCTTCAACAGGCTACAAGAGACCCAGTACTTC,CASSFNRLQETQYF
.,.,TRBV29-1,TRBJ2-3,TGCAGCGTGCTTAAAGGCACAGATACGCAGTATTTT,CSVLKGTDTQYF
.,.,TRBV6-6,TRBJ2-1,TGTGCCAGCAGTTACTTCCTCGGGGGCAATGAGCAGTTCTTC,CASSYFLGGNEQFF
.,.,TRBV5-1,TRBJ2-1,TGCGCCAGCCGACGCCGGGGCAGGGACTCACCCGACAATGAGCAGTTCTTC,CASRRRGRDSPDNEQFF
.,.,TRBV11-3,TRBJ1-6,TGTGCCAGCAGCTTAAATGATTCACCCCTCCACTTT,CASSLNDSPLHF
.,.,TRBV6-1,TRBJ2-4,TGTGCCAGCAGTGATTTTCTAGGCCTGAGGATTCAGTACTTC,CASSDFLGLRIQYF
.,once,TRBV6-5,TRBJ1-4,TGTGCCAGCAGTCGAGACCCTTATGAAAAACTGTTTTTT,CASSRDPYEKLFF
.,.,TRBV4-2,TRBJ1-2,TGTGCCAGCAGCCAAGAAGCAGGACAGCCCTATGGCTACACCTTC,CASSQEAGQPYGYTF
.,.,TRBV27,TRBJ2-2,TGTGCCAGCAGTTTATCCCACCTCACCGGGGAGCTGTTTTTT,CASSLSHLTGELFF
TRBD1,once,TRBV9,TRBJ2-5,TGTGCCAGCAGCGTCGGACAGGGGGGTGGAGAGACCCAGTACTTC,CASSVGQGGGETQYF
.,.,TRBV6-4,TRBJ2-7,TGTGCCAGCAGTGACTCCGTCGGGAGTCGCGAGCAGTACTTC,CASSDSVGSREQYF
TRBD2,.,TRBV7-2,TRBJ2-1,TGTGCCAGCAGCTTCCCGGGACTAGTCCGATACAATGAGCAGTTCTTC,CASSFPGLVRYNEQFF
TRBD1,.,TRBV19,TRBJ1-6,TGTGCCAGTAGTAATCCGGGACAGGGGGTTATTTCCCTCCACTTT,CASSNPGQGVISLHF